This T cell receptor beta chain was retrieved from a study of T cells in Graves' hyperthyroidism and ophthalmopathy. Used for diagnoses were clinical symptoms, serum thyroxine and TRAb, thyroid ultrasound and orbital computed tomography. CDR1 MNHEY and CDR2 SMNVEV come from the germline V gene (reference sequence). V trimming: 2 bases; J trimming: 2 bases; junction bases outside the gene matches: 6. This CDR3 has 16 residues. This clonotype was seen at least ten times. Using RNA transcripts as the source, TCR beta CDR3 regions were amplified. With the HTBI primer set, the TCR CDR3 went through a first round of RT-PCR. TCRdb independently ran MiXCR on the multiplex PCR reads; one entry per CDR3 protein. The sample comprises hundreds of thousands of distinct CDR3 sequences, 12% to 15% of which are singletons, and around 9.6% rests with the top ten.

This receptor was taken from a woman in her late teens or twenties with Graves' hyperthyroidism. V gene TRBV27 combines with J gene TRBJ2-7, with TRBD1 matching 10 bases. The sample was blood. In DNA, the CDR3 is TGTGCCAGCAGTTTAAGGGACAGGGGATCCCCCTACGAGCAGTACTTC. It translates to CASSLRDRGSPYEQYF.